The 30 T cell receptor beta chains in this list originate from one sample, sequenced in a study of blood T cells in healthy people across ages (dated by TCRdb to about 2015). The library was generated by 5' RACE. The instrument given in TCRdb is Illumina HiSeq 2500. A second 7 to 11 cycle PCR used a sample-barcoded 5' primer and a J-beta primer mix. TCRdb trimmed public reads at Q25 via fastp, called clones via MiXCR and kept in-frame beta chains. Every entry covers one CDR3 protein and lists the most common genes and DNA from its rows. This sample has about 570,000 distinct CDR3 sequences in its table, and 25% to 35% of those were observed once. Approximately 4% of the sample is held by the ten biggest clonotypes. The same sample was also used in a study of T cells of mothers and their children.

Sequenced: blood. Source of these receptors: a boy younger than 10 in good health.

The V call is TRBV7-6, the J call TRBJ2-7, with 11 bases aligning to TRBD2. Germline V gives CDR1 SGHVS, CDR2 FNYEAQ. Losses at the gene ends were 4 bases for V and 7 bases for J; bases not matched to a gene: 9. This CDR3 contains 15 residues. The CDR3 DNA reads as TGTGCCAGCAGCTCTTTAGCGGGAGGGCCGAGAGAGCAGTACTTC. Its protein is CASSSLAGGPREQYF.

The chain employs TRBV6-6 and TRBJ2-5, with a weak D call TRBD1 (6 bases). The CDR3 is 14 amino acids. Germline CDR1 reads MNHNY; CDR2 reads SVGAGI (reference sequence). V was pared by 7 bases and J by 8 bases, with 20 bases between. This chain's CDR3 is CASNKPGQMVTQYF. The CDR3 nucleotides are TGTGCCAGCAACAAACCGGGACAAATGGTAACCCAGTACTTC.

The rearrangement links TRBV18 to TRBJ1-1; D gene unclear. V lost 1 base to trimming and J lost 1 base, with 10 bases between them. The CDR3 sequence is 15 residues long. Germline loops: CDR1 KGHSH, CDR2 LQKENI. The CDR3 coding sequence is TGTGCCAGCTCACCACGGGAGGGAGGGAACACTGAAGCTTTCTTT. Its protein product is CASSPREGGNTEAFF.

A word on this clonotype: Mismatch with germline at one junction end may stem from a read error. The chain employs TRBV7-2 and TRBJ2-3, with D perhaps TRBD1 (6 bases). The CDR3 length is 14 residues. Germline values: CDR1 SGHTA, CDR2 FQGNSA. This CDR3 is CASSSLTGLDMQYF. The DNA of the CDR3 is TGTGCCAGCAGCTCTCTAACAGGGTTAGATATGCAGTATTTT.

This clonotype was counted a few times. J is TRBJ1-5 and V is TRBV7-8; 7 nucleotides align to TRBD1. The CDR3 length is 16 residues. The germline gives CDR1 SGHVS, CDR2 FQNEAQ. The J segment lost 6 bases and the V segment lost 3 bases, leaving 11 bases of the junction unmatched. This chain's CDR3 is CASSLLPRQGSQPQHF. The CDR3 DNA is TGTGCCAGCAGCTTGCTCCCCCGACAGGGATCTCAGCCCCAGCATTTT. The whole variable domain, remainder taken from reference TRBV7-8 and TRBJ1-5, is GAGVSQSPRYKVAKRGQDVALRCDPISGHVSLFWYQQALGQGPEFLTYFQNEAQLDKSGLPSDRFFAERPEGSVSTLKIQRTQQEDSAVYLCASSLLPRQGSQPQHFGDGTRLSIL.

This clonotype has just a few counts. This chain links TRBV29-1 with TRBJ2-1; the match to TRBD2 covers 7 bases. Germline V gene data show CDR1 as SQVTM and CDR2 as ANQGSEA. The CDR3 is made up of 13 amino acids. The V gene end was trimmed by 3 bases and the J gene end by 7 bases; junction bases not matched to a gene: 6. The CDR3 loop is CSVDGRELNEQFF. Written as DNA, the CDR3 is TGCAGCGTTGACGGGCGGGAGCTGAATGAGCAGTTCTTC.

Only a few counts were recorded for this clonotype. This chain links TRBV10-3 with TRBJ2-3, with 8 nucleotides matching TRBD2. With 6 bases clipped from V and 0 bases from J, the junction kept 5 bases outside the gene matches. CDR1 and CDR2 from the germline V gene are ENHRY and SYGVKD. This CDR3 comprises 15 residues. The CDR3 spells CAISTTSASTDTQYF. The CDR3 nucleotides read TGTGCCATCAGCACGACTAGCGCTAGCACAGATACGCAGTATTTT.

The chain has TRBV9 and TRBJ2-5, with a tentative D call TRBD2 (6 bases). The J call is uncertain, as TRBJ2-7 better fits the DNA end. There are 16 residues in the CDR3. Germline assignment: CDR1 SGDLS and CDR2 YYNGEE. The CDR3 bases are TGTGCCAGCAGCCCTTGGCTAGGAGGGCCATCCTACGAGCAGTACTTC. This encodes CASSPWLGGPSYEQYF.

This clonotype has just a few counts. The chain carries TRBV12-3 or TRBV12-4 and TRBJ2-1; D might be TRBD2 (6 bases). This CDR3 comprises 15 residues. V was shortened by 3 bases and J by 1 base, with 10 bases between the two germline ends. CDR3 sequence reads: CASSLGLGSYNEQFF. For the CDR3, the DNA is TGTGCCAGCAGTTTGGGACTGGGGTCCTACAATGAGCAGTTCTTC.

This clonotype was counted at least ten times. An end of the junction does not agree with germline; a read error may underlie this. The chain couples TRBV12-3 or TRBV12-4 to TRBJ2-7; 7 positions match TRBD2. The CDR3 is 13 residues long. The CDR3 DNA sequence: TGTGCCAGCAGCTTAGCGGGTACCTACGAGCAGTACTTC. As protein: CASSLAGTYEQYF.

CDR3 loop: CASRRGDSSYEQYF. DNA for the CDR3: TGTGCCAGCAGGCGGGGGGACAGCTCCTACGAGCAGTACTTC. The chain has TRBV12-3 or TRBV12-4 and TRBJ2-7, with D possibly matching TRBD2 (8 bases). The CDR3 runs to 14 residues. Trimming removed 6 bases from V and 0 bases from J, with 12 bases in between.

This sequence joins TRBV24-1 and TRBJ2-7; TRBD1 might be the D (5 bases). The CDR3 length is 15 residues. Germline CDR1 and CDR2: KGHDR and SFDVKD. Between the trimmed V and J ends, which lost 4 bases and 1 base, there was a span of 13 bases. Here the CDR3 DNA reads TGTGCCACCAGTGAAGGGCAGGGTCCATCCTACGAGCAGTACTTC. Translated, it gives CATSEGQGPSYEQYF.

The V call is TRBV12-3 or TRBV12-4, the J call TRBJ2-1; D uncertain. This CDR3 is built from 14 residues. The V end lost 5 bases, the J end lost 6 bases, and 14 bases lay between the germline ends. Here the CDR3 DNA reads TGTGCCAGCAGTCCATTAACGGGCTTCAATGAGCAGTTCTTC. Its protein product is CASSPLTGFNEQFF.

This chain joins TRBV9 and TRBJ1-4, with D uncertain. V was pared by 0 bases and J by 8 bases, with 14 bases between. This CDR3 has 15 residues. The germline gives CDR1 SGDLS, CDR2 YYNGEE. CDR3 DNA sequence: TGTGCCAGCAGCGTAGGGGCAGGAGCTCGGGAAAAACTGTTTTTT. This gives the protein CASSVGAGAREKLFF.

A few counts support this clonotype. The CDR3, as DNA: TGTGCCAGCAGCTACCGCCGGGGGGGCGCGCCCTACGAGCAGTACTTC. It encodes CASSYRRGGAPYEQYF. The V call is TRBV7-8, the J call TRBJ2-5; 8 nucleotides align to TRBD2. The J call may be faulty, since TRBJ2-7 better matches the DNA end. The CDR3 is 16 residues long. CDR1 SGHVS and CDR2 FQNEAQ come from the germline V gene.

The chain recombines TRBV7-2 with TRBJ2-7; D call uncertain. The V gene lost 3 bases and the J gene lost 7 bases, with 10 bases spanning the gap. Germline CDR1 and CDR2: SGHTA and FQGNSA. There are 12 residues in the CDR3. The CDR3 is CASSFKGGEQYF. The CDR3 nucleotides read TGTGCCAGCAGCTTTAAGGGTGGGGAGCAGTACTTC.

The gene calls are TRBV18 and TRBJ2-1; TRBD2 matches 13 bases. The J call is uncertain, as TRBJ2-7 better fits the DNA end. The CDR3 length is 15 residues. Germline V gene sequence: CDR1 KGHSH, CDR2 LQKENI. The CDR3 reads CASSLGLAGVGEQYF. CDR3 coding DNA: TGTGCCAGCTCACTAGGACTAGCGGGAGTCGGAGAGCAGTACTTC.

This clonotype was observed a handful of times. V usage is TRBV7-9 and J usage is TRBJ1-3, with D maybe TRBD1 (6 bases). Germline CDR1 reads SEHNR; CDR2 reads FQNEAQ (reference sequence). V was trimmed by 5 bases and J by 0 bases, leaving 20 bases between them. The CDR3 is made up of 18 amino acids. The chain's CDR3 is CASSLLRGPQSSGNTIYF. In nucleotides, the CDR3 is TGTGCCAGCAGCCTTCTACGGGGGCCCCAGAGCTCTGGAAACACCATATATTTT. Filled out from reference TRBV7-9 and TRBJ1-3, the complete variable domain reads DTGVSQNPRHKITKRGQNVTFRCDPISEHNRLYWYRQTLGQGPEFLTYFQNEAQLEKSRLLSDRFSAERPKGSFSTLEIQRTEQGDSAMYLCASSLLRGPQSSGNTIYFGEGSWLTVV.

The V and J genes are TRBV10-3 and TRBJ1-2; 7 nucleotides align to TRBD1. The CDR3 length is 14 residues. Germline CDR1 reads ENHRY; CDR2 reads SYGVKD. The trim removed 4 bases at V and 7 bases at J, leaving 9 bases unmatched. CDR3: CAISVDDRAAGYTF. The CDR3, as DNA: TGTGCCATCAGTGTCGACGACAGGGCCGCTGGCTACACCTTC.

This clonotype has just a few counts. The rearrangement uses TRBV6-1 and TRBJ1-2; D possibly corresponds to TRBD1 (6 bases). V lost 6 bases and J 4 bases, leaving 18 bases between the germline ends. Germline V CDR1 and CDR2: MNHNS, SASEGT. CDR3 size: 15 residues. Here the CDR3 DNA reads TGTGCCAGCAGGGCCTCGAACAGGGCGGCCTATGGCTACACCTTC. Protein product: CASRASNRAAYGYTF.

J is TRBJ2-3 and V is TRBV12-3 or TRBV12-4, with 12 bases aligning to TRBD2. The CDR3 has 17 amino acids. V lost 5 bases and J lost 5; bases outside the gene matches: 11. CDR3 region: CASSGLAGFKVQDTQYF. DNA of the CDR3: TGTGCCAGCAGTGGACTAGCGGGATTCAAAGTACAAGATACGCAGTATTTT.

The chain links TRBV10-3 to TRBJ2-2; 7 bases match TRBD2. The germline CDR1 and CDR2 sequences are ENHRY and SYGVKD. The CDR3 has 14 amino acids. V was clipped by 3 bases and J by 6 bases; unmatched bases: 4. The CDR3 loop is CAISDGGGAGELFF. The CDR3, as DNA: TGTGCCATCAGTGACGGCGGGGGTGCCGGGGAGCTGTTTTTT.

In its sample, this clonotype was seen a few times. The chain carries TRBV11-2 and TRBJ1-1, with TRBD1 identical over 8 bases. The CDR3 covers 17 residues. Germline CDR1 SGHAT, CDR2 FQNNGV. The V and J ends lost 5 bases and 3 bases, in that order; junction bases with no gene match: 14. The CDR3 loop reads CASSAPGQGKGDTEAFF. The CDR3 DNA reads TGTGCCAGCAGCGCCCCCGGACAGGGTAAAGGGGACACTGAAGCTTTCTTT.

This clonotype came up a few times. One end of the junction varies from germline; a read error may be responsible. CDR3 in amino acids: CASSLVDRVNENLFF. CDR3 nucleotides: TGCGCCAGCAGCCTAGTTGACAGGGTCAATGAAAACCTGTTTTTT. V usage is TRBV4-1 and J usage is TRBJ1-4; 7 bases match TRBD1. The CDR3 is 15 amino acids. Germline-derived CDR1 and CDR2 are MGHRA and YSYEKL.

This clonotype was seen more than once but under ten times. CDR3 DNA sequence: TGTGCCAGCAGCTATAAGACTAGCGGGGCCGACGAGCAGTACTTC. Translation gives CASSYKTSGADEQYF. The chain links TRBV3-1 to TRBJ2-7; 11 bases are a match to TRBD2. Germline assignment: CDR1 LGHDT and CDR2 YNNKEL (reference sequence). J lost 5 bases, V lost 5 bases, and 8 bases had no gene match. The CDR3 contains 15 residues.

In this sample, this clonotype turned up a few times. The chain links TRBV2 to TRBJ2-3; D is unclear. The V end lost 0 bases, the J end lost 5 bases, and 12 bases lay between the germline ends. Germline-derived CDR1 and CDR2 are SNHLY and FYNNEI. The CDR3 loop spans 15 amino acids. The CDR3 loop is CASSEAASVGDTQYF. CDR3 bases: TGTGCCAGCAGTGAAGCGGCGAGCGTCGGAGATACGCAGTATTTT.

CDR3 loop: CASSPRTEYGYTF. The CDR3, as DNA: TGTGCCAGCAGCCCCCGGACGGAATATGGCTACACCTTC. The J gene is TRBJ1-2, the V gene TRBV7-2, with D uncertain. The germline V gene encodes CDR1 SGHTA and CDR2 FQGNSA. This CDR3 is 13 amino acids long. V was shortened by 5 bases and J by 5 bases, with 12 bases between the two germline ends. Combining the CDR3 with reference TRBV7-2 and TRBJ1-2 gives the whole variable domain GAGVSQSPSNKVTEKGKDVELRCDPISGHTALYWYRQSLGQGLEFLIYFQGNSAPDKSGLPSDRFSAERTGGSVSTLTIQRTQQEDSAVYLCASSPRTEYGYTFGSGTRLTVV.

This clonotype has only a few counts. The V call is TRBV12-5, the J call TRBJ1-2; 10 nucleotides line up with TRBD1. Looked up from germline, CDR1 is LGHNT and CDR2 is FRNRAP. V dropped 6 bases and J dropped 8; count of bases not matched to a gene: 3. The CDR3 consists of 12 residues. The CDR3 DNA follows: TGTGCTAGTGGGGACAGGGGGTTCGGCTACACCTTC. This codes for CASGDRGFGYTF. Combining the CDR3 with reference TRBV12-5 and TRBJ1-2 gives the whole variable domain DARVTQTPRHKVTEMGQEVTMRCQPILGHNTVFWYRQTMMQGLELLAYFRNRAPLDDSGMPKDRFSAEMPDATLATLKIQPSEPRDSAVYFCASGDRGFGYTFGSGTRLTVV.

The V and J genes are TRBV27 and TRBJ2-3, with 7 bases lining up with TRBD2. The CDR3 has 15 amino acids. Germline lookup yields CDR1 MNHEY and CDR2 SMNVEV (reference sequence). V dropped 10 bases and J dropped 1; count of bases not matched to a gene: 11. The CDR3 DNA reads as TGTGCCACCTACCCTCGGGCGGGGGGCACAGATACGCAGTATTTT. As protein: CATYPRAGGTDTQYF.

This chain connects TRBV5-1 to TRBJ2-7; D is possibly TRBD2 (6 bases). V was shortened by 0 bases and J by 4 bases, with 20 bases between the two germline ends. The CDR3 runs 17 residues. Germline CDR1 is SGHRS and CDR2 is YFSETQ. DNA for the CDR3: TGCGCCAGCAGCTTGGTGGGATCAGCGGGCCCTTTATACGAGCAGTACTTC. Translated, it gives CASSLVGSAGPLYEQYF.